This T cell receptor beta chain was recovered during a study of cytomegalovirus exposure and HLA in healthy donors. Researchers ran the PCR with 60 Vbeta and 13 Jbeta primers. Clones were read by immunoSEQ multiplex PCR, and TCRdb kept only the in-frame ones, dropping some. The sample lists some 200,000 clones, 75% to 85% seen once, with about 2.2% in the top ten. Germline values: CDR1 LNHNV, CDR2 YYDKDF (reference sequence). J was trimmed by 4 bases and V by 0 bases; bases with no gene match: 5. The CDR3 is 16 residues long. The chain is built from TRBV15 and TRBJ1-4, with TRBD1 matching over 7 bases. The source material was PBMCs. This sequence was found in a woman aged 50 to 65 in good health and CMV-seronegative. CDR3 region: CATSREPGQDNEKLFF. The CDR3, as DNA: TGTGCCACCAGCAGAGAGCCAGGACAGGATAATGAAAAACTGTTTTTT.